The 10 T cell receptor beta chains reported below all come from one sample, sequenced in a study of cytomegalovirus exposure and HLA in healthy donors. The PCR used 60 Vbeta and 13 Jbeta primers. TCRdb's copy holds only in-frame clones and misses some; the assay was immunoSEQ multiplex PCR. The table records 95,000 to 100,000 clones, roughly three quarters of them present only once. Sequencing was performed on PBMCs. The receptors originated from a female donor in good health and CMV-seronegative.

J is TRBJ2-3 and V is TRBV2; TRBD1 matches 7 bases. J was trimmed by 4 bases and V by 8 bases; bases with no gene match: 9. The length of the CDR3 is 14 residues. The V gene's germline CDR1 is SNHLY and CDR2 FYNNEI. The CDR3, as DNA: TGTGCCAGCGGCCGGGACAGAAATTCAGATACGCAGTATTTT. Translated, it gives CASGRDRNSDTQYF.

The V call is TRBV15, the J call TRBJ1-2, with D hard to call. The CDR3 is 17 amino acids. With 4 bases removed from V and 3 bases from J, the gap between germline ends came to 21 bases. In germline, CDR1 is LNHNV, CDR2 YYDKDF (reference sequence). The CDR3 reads CATSMMGVGEGYYGYTF. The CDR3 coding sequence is TGTGCCACCAGCATGATGGGTGTAGGTGAGGGCTACTATGGCTACACCTTC. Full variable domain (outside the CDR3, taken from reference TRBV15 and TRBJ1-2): DAMVIQNPRYQVTQFGKPVTLSCSQTLNHNVMYWYQQKSSQAPKLLFHYYDKDFNNEADTPDNFQSRRPNTSFCFLDIRSPGLGDTAMYLCATSMMGVGEGYYGYTFGSGTRLTVV.

CDR3 protein: CASSPGGSYNEQFF. CDR3 bases: TGTGCCAGCAGCCCAGGGGGATCCTACAATGAGCAGTTCTTC. The chain links TRBV7-2 to TRBJ2-1; 7 positions agree with TRBD1. The CDR3 is 14 residues long. Germline trimming cut 5 bases from V and 1 base from J; bases unmatched to any gene: 2. CDR1 and CDR2 (germline): SGHTA, FQGNSA.

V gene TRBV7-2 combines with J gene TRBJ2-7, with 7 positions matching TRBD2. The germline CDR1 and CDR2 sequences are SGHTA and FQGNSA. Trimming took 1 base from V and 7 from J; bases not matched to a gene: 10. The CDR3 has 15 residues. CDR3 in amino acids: CASSLVGTTPTEQYF. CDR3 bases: TGTGCCAGCAGCTTAGTTGGGACTACCCCGACAGAGCAGTACTTC.

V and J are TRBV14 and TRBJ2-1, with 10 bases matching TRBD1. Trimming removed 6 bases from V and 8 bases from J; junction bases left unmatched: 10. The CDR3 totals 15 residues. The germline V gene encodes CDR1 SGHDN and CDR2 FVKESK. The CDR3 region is CASSRLGTGVDEQFF. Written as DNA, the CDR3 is TGTGCCAGCAGTCGTTTAGGGACAGGGGTGGATGAGCAGTTCTTC.

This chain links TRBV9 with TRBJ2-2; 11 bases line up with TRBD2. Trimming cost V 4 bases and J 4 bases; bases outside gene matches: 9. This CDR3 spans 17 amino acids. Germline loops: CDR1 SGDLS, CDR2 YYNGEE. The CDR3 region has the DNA TGTGCCAGCAGCTCCCGGTTAGCGGGAGGGTCCACCGGGGAGCTGTTTTTT. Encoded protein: CASSSRLAGGSTGELFF. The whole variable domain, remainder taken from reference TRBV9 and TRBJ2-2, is DSGVTQTPKHLITATGQRVTLRCSPRSGDLSVYWYQQSLDQGLQFLIQYYNGEERAKGNILERFSAQQFPDLHSELNLSSLELGDSALYFCASSSRLAGGSTGELFFGEGSRLTVL.

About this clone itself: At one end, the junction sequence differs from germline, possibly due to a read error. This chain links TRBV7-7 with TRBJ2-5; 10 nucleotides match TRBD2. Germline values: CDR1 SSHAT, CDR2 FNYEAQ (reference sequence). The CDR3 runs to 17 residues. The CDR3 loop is CASSLELAGALGETQYF. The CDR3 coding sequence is TGTGCTAGCAGCTTAGAGCTAGCGGGGGCCTTAGGGGAGACCCAGTACTTC.

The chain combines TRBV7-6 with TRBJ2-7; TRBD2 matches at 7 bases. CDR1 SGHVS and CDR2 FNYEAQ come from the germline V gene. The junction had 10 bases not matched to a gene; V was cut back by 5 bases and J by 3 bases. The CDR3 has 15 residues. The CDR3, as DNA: TGTGCCAGCAGCCCCGCCGGGCGGGAGATCTACGAGCAGTACTTC. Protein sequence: CASSPAGREIYEQYF.

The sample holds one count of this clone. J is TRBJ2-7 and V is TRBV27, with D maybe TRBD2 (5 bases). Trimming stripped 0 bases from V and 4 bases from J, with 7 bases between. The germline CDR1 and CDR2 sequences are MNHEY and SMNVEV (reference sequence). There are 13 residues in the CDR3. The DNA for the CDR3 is TGTGCCAGCAGTTTATCTAGCGCGTACGAGCAGTACTTC. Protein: CASSLSSAYEQYF.

The DNA of the CDR3 is TGTGCCAGCAGCTTAGTTACTAGCGGGGGGGACAATGAGCAGTTCTTC. Translation: CASSLVTSGGDNEQFF. This chain connects TRBV7-6 to TRBJ2-1, with 13 bases fitting TRBD2. The CDR3 is 16 amino acids. CDR1 and CDR2 (germline): SGHVS, FNYEAQ. Unmatched junction bases numbered 2, after V lost 1 base and J lost 5 bases.